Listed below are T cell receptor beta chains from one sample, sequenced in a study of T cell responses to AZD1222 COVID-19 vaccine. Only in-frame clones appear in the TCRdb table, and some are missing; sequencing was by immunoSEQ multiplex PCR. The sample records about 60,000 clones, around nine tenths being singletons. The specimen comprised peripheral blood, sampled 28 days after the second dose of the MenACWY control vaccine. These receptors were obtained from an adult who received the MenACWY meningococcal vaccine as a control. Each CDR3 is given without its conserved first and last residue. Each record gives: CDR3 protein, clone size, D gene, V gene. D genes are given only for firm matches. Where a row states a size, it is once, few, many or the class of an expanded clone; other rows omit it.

CDR3aa: ASSKVPVGSCSYNEQF
abundance: NA
d_gene: NA
v_gene: TRBV21-1

CDR3aa: ASSVQGSGYT
abundance: NA
d_gene: NA
v_gene: TRBV9

CDR3aa: ASSHPGLAGPTEQF
abundance: few
d_gene: TRBD2
v_gene: TRBV4-1

CDR3aa: ASSQTGQGIAEAF
abundance: NA
d_gene: TRBD1
v_gene: TRBV5-4

CDR3aa: ASSLPGQVSEKLF
abundance: NA
d_gene: TRBD1
v_gene: TRBV4-1

CDR3aa: ASSPVTGTLSYEQY
abundance: NA
d_gene: NA
v_gene: TRBV28

CDR3aa: SVSSGTGNNQPQH
abundance: NA
d_gene: TRBD1
v_gene: TRBV29-1

CDR3aa: ASSSQTGKSDTQY
abundance: NA
d_gene: TRBD1
v_gene: TRBV5-1

CDR3aa: ASSRSARGDGYT
abundance: NA
d_gene: NA
v_gene: TRBV19

CDR3aa: ASSVEGNTIY
abundance: NA
d_gene: NA
v_gene: TRBV9

CDR3aa: ASAGRSNEQY
abundance: NA
d_gene: NA
v_gene: TRBV7-9

CDR3aa: ASSAAAYEQY
abundance: NA
d_gene: NA
v_gene: TRBV19

CDR3aa: ASSRGMSKEKLF
abundance: NA
d_gene: NA
v_gene: TRBV18

CDR3aa: ASSTGGSGNTIY
abundance: NA
d_gene: TRBD1
v_gene: TRBV28